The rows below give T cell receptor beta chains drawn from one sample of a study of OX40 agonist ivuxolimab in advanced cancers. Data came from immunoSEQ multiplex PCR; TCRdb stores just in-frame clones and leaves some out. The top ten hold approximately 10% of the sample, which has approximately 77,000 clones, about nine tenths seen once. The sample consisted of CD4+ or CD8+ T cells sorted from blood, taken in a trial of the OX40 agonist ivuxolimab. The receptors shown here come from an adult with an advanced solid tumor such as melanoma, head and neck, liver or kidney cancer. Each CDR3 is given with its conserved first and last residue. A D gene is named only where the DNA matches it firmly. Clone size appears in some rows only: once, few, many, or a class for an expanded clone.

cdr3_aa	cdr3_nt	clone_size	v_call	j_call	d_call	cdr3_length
CASSPKGLDIAPYEQYF	TGCGCCAGCAGCCCCAAGGGGCTGGACATCGCCCCCTACGAGCAGTACTTC	.	TRBV5-1	TRBJ2-7	.	17
CASSYRGMNTEAFF	TGTGCCAGCAGCTACAGAGGGATGAACACTGAAGCTTTCTTT	.	TRBV7-6	TRBJ1-1	.	14
CASSPFQTPYNEQFF	TGCGCCAGCAGCCCTTTCCAAACCCCCTACAATGAGCAGTTCTTC	.	TRBV5-1	TRBJ2-1	.	15
CASSPGQQSYGYTF	TGCGCCAGCAGCCCCGGACAGCAGTCCTATGGCTACACCTTC	.	TRBV4-1	TRBJ1-2	.	14
CASSAPQGTGELFF	TGTGCCAGCAGCGCGCCACAGGGTACCGGGGAGCTGTTTTTT	few	TRBV9	TRBJ2-2	.	14
CASSLPAVSVETQYF	TGTGCCAGCAGCTTACCGGCCGTAAGCGTCGAGACCCAGTACTTC	.	TRBV7-8	TRBJ2-5	.	15
CASRLSMPADEQYF	TGTGCCAGCAGGCTGAGTATGCCGGCCGACGAGCAGTACTTC	.	TRBV27	TRBJ2-7	.	14
CASSLSRADEQYF	TGTGCCAGCAGTTTATCGAGGGCGGACGAGCAGTACTTC	.	TRBV27	TRBJ2-7	.	13
CASSEWGQGVNQPQHF	TGTGCCAGCAGTGAATGGGGACAGGGGGTCAATCAGCCCCAGCATTTT	.	TRBV25-1	TRBJ1-5	TRBD1	16
CASSLDIPGDTQYF	TGCGCCAGCAGCTTGGACATCCCAGGGGATACGCAGTATTTT	.	TRBV5-1	TRBJ2-3	.	14
CARRALNTEAFF	TGTGCCAGAAGGGCTTTGAACACTGAAGCTTTCTTT	.	TRBV2	TRBJ1-1	.	12
CASSISPGGAYEQYF	TGTGCCAGTAGTATCTCGCCGGGAGGAGCCTACGAGCAGTACTTC	.	TRBV19	TRBJ2-7	TRBD2	15
CASSRVRTGGIEQYF	TGTGCCAGCAGCCGTGTACGGACAGGGGGGATAGAGCAGTACTTC	.	TRBV13	TRBJ2-7	TRBD1	15
CASSQDSSLPGLIGHEQYF	TGCGCCAGCAGCCAAGATTCATCCCTCCCGGGACTCATCGGTCACGAGCAGTACTTC	.	TRBV4-3	TRBJ2-7	.	19
CASSLAFLSGRRQPQHF	TGTGCCAGCAGCTTGGCGTTTCTATCTGGGCGGAGGCAGCCCCAGCATTTT	.	TRBV5-8	TRBJ1-5	.	17
CASSLATVNTGELFF	TGTGCCAGCAGCTTAGCCACAGTGAACACCGGGGAGCTGTTTTTT	.	TRBV7-9	TRBJ2-2	.	15
CASGLVGEGRGNTIYF	TGTGCTAGTGGTTTGGTCGGGGAGGGTAGGGGAAACACCATATATTTT	.	TRBV12-5	TRBJ1-3	.	16
CASSPTTGRRYEQYF	TGTGCCAGCAGTCCCACCACAGGGAGACGCTACGAGCAGTACTTC	.	TRBV27	TRBJ2-7	.	15
CSVVRENTGELFF	TGCAGCGTTGTGCGGGAAAACACCGGGGAGCTGTTTTTT	.	TRBV29-1	TRBJ2-2	.	13
CASSVGGSEAFF	TGTGCCAGCAGCGTAGGGGGCTCGGAAGCTTTCTTT	few	TRBV9	TRBJ1-1	.	12
CASSQSPSGQISYEQYF	TGCGCCAGCAGCCAATCACCCTCGGGACAAATCTCCTACGAGCAGTACTTC	.	TRBV4-1	TRBJ2-7	.	17
CASRGRTGMIGTDTQYF	TGTGCCAGCAGAGGCCGGACAGGGATGATTGGCACAGATACGCAGTATTTT	once	TRBV5-4	TRBJ2-3	TRBD1	17
CASRPFGGGNRDEQFF	TGTGCCAGCAGACCTTTTGGGGGGGGCAATAGGGATGAGCAGTTCTTC	.	TRBV5-4	TRBJ2-1	.	16
CASSPQGVADNTGELFF	TGTGCCAGCAGCCCTCAAGGTGTAGCGGACAACACCGGGGAGCTGTTTTTT	once	TRBV9	TRBJ2-2	.	17
CASSLGQTITGELFF	TGTGCCAGCAGCTTGGGACAGACTATCACCGGGGAGCTGTTTTTT	.	TRBV5-6	TRBJ2-2	.	15
CATQRAGVLHEQYF	TGTGCCACTCAAAGGGCAGGGGTATTACACGAGCAGTACTTC	.	TRBV13	TRBJ2-7	.	14
CASSGLQGADTQYF	TGTGCCAGCAGTGGTCTGCAGGGCGCAGATACGCAGTATTTT	once	TRBV6-1	TRBJ2-3	.	14
CASSQDPPRGGGQPQHF	TGCGCCAGCAGCCAAGACCCCCCCCGAGGGGGTGGTCAGCCCCAGCATTTT	.	TRBV4-3	TRBJ1-5	.	17
CASSQERGSAPYTEAFF	TGTGCCAGCAGCCAAGAACGAGGGTCGGCGCCCTACACTGAAGCTTTCTTT	.	TRBV4-2	TRBJ1-1	.	17
CASTNRGPNTGELFF	TGTGCTAGCACCAACAGGGGGCCGAACACCGGGGAGCTGTTTTTT	.	TRBV7-7	TRBJ2-2	TRBD1	15
CASSEREDRVVWDGYTF	TGTGCCAGCAGTGAACGAGAGGACAGGGTTGTATGGGATGGCTACACCTTC	.	TRBV6-1	TRBJ1-2	TRBD1	17
CASSSTTYEQYF	TGCGCCAGCAGCTCAACCACCTACGAGCAGTACTTC	.	TRBV4-1	TRBJ2-7	.	12